Reported below is one T cell receptor beta chain. Germline V gives CDR1 MNHEY, CDR2 SVGEGT. Trimming cost V 4 bases and J 6 bases, with 4 bases left between them. The CDR3 totals 10 residues. This entry belongs to a study of blood T cells in healthy people across ages. Then a second PCR, running roughly 7 to 11 cycles, was carried out with a sample-barcoded 5' primer and a J-beta primer mix. TCRdb fed the 5' RACE reads into MiXCR, producing one record per CDR3 protein. The sample has around 800,000 distinct CDR3 sequences, around 25% seen once; the top ten hold 3%. These records were also assigned to another study, of T cells of mothers and their children. Turning to that study: Sequencing returned over 9 million TCR beta CDR3 reads per mother and approximately 3 million per child.

This receptor was identified in a boy between 10 and 17 years old in good health. The chain joins TRBV6-2 or TRBV6-3 to TRBJ2-7, with no clear D. Sequencing input: blood. The DNA for the CDR3 is TGTGCCAGCAGTTCCGGCGAGCAGTACTTC. Protein product: CASSSGEQYF.